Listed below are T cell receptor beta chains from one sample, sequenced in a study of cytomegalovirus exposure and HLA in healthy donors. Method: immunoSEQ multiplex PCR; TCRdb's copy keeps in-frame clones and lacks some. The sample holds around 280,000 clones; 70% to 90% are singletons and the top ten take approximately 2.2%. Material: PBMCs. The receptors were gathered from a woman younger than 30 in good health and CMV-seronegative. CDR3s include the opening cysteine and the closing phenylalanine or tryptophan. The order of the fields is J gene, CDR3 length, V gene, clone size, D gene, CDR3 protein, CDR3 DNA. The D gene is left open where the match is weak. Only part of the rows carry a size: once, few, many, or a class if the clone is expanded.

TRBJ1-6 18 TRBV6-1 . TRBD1 CASSGAGTGLTYNSPLHF TGTGCCAGCAGTGGGGCCGGGACAGGGCTCACCTATAATTCACCCCTCCACTTT
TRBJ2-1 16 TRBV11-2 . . CASRDFRGGSDNEQFF TGTGCCAGCAGAGACTTTAGGGGGGGGTCGGACAATGAGCAGTTCTTC
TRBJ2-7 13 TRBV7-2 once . CASKSTGTYEQYF TGTGCCAGCAAATCTACAGGCACCTACGAGCAGTACTTC
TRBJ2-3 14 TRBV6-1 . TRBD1 CASSEWQGVNTQYF TGTGCCAGCAGTGAATGGCAGGGGGTTAATACGCAGTATTTT
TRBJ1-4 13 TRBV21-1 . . CASGTGGAEKLFF TGTGCCTCCGGGACAGGGGGTGCTGAAAAACTGTTTTTT
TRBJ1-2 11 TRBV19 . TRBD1 CASSIAGGRAF TGTGCCAGTAGTATAGCAGGGGGCCGGGCCTTC
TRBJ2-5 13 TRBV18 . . CASSPWREETQYF TGTGCCAGCTCACCGTGGCGGGAAGAGACCCAGTACTTC
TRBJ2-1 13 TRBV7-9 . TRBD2 CASSLALAGEWFF TGTGCCAGCAGCTTAGCTCTAGCGGGGGAATGGTTCTTC
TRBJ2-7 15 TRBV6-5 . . CASSYSLTDSYEQYF TGTGCCAGCAGTTACTCCCTGACAGATTCCTACGAGCAGTACTTC
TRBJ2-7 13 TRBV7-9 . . CASSTKEDYEQYF TGTGCCAGCAGCACCAAGGAGGACTACGAGCAGTACTTC
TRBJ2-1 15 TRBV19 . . CASSIVTGVYNEQFF TGTGCCAGTAGTATAGTCACAGGAGTGTACAATGAGCAGTTCTTC
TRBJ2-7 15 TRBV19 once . CASSISLGANYEQYF TGTGCCAGTAGTATATCGCTTGGGGCAAACTACGAGCAGTACTTC
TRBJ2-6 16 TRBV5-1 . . CASSLTYPSGANVLTF TGCGCCAGCAGCTTGACCTACCCCTCTGGGGCCAACGTCCTGACTTTC
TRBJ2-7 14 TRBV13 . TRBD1 CASSSRDSSYEQYF TGTGCCAGCAGCTCCCGGGACAGCTCCTACGAGCAGTACTTC
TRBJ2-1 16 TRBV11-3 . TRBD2 CASSLESGGEYNEQFF TGTGCCAGCAGCTTAGAATCGGGGGGGGAGTACAATGAGCAGTTCTTC
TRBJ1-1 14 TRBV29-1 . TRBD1 CSVAKGAGNTEAFF TGCAGCGTTGCGAAGGGGGCCGGGAACACTGAAGCTTTCTTT
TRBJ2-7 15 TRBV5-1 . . CASSLRGLSSYEQYF TGCGCCAGCAGCTTACGCGGCCTAAGCTCCTACGAGCAGTACTTC
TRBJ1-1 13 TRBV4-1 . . CASSQASWTEAFF TGCGCCAGCAGCCAAGCGAGTTGGACTGAAGCTTTCTTT
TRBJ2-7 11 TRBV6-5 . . CASSPSHEQYF TGTGCCAGCAGTCCGTCTCACGAGCAGTACTTC
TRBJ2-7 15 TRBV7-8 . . CASSLGSTATYEQYF TGTGCCAGCAGCTTAGGATCGACAGCGACCTACGAGCAGTACTTC
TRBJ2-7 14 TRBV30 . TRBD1 CAWRRTGPGYEQYF TGTGCCTGGAGGCGGACAGGGCCGGGGTACGAGCAGTACTTC
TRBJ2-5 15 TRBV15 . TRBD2 CATSGPREGQETQYF TGTGCCACCAGCGGTCCTAGGGAGGGGCAAGAGACCCAGTACTTC
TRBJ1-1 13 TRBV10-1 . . CASSYREGTEAFF TGCGCCAGCAGTTACAGGGAGGGCACTGAAGCTTTCTTT
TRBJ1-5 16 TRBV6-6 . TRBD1 CASSYGQGASGQPQHF TGTGCCAGCAGTTACGGGCAGGGGGCGAGTGGGCAGCCCCAGCATTTT
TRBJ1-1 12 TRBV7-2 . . CASSLGRTEAFF TGTGCCAGCAGCTTGGGGCGGACTGAAGCTTTCTTT
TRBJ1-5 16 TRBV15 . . CATSRKIGGSNQPQHF TGTGCCACCAGCAGGAAGATAGGAGGTAGCAATCAGCCCCAGCATTTT
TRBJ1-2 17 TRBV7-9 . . CSSSLLIGGTIGYGYTF TGTTCCAGCAGCCTACTAATCGGCGGGACGATCGGTTATGGCTACACCTTC
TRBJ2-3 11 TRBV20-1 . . CSAMRGDTQYF TGCAGTGCTATGCGGGGCGATACGCAGTATTTT
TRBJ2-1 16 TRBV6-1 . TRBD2 CASSAPGLAGWNEQFF TGTGCCAGCAGTGCCCCCGGACTAGCGGGTTGGAATGAGCAGTTCTTC
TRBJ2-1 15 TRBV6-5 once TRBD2 CASSFRLAGEVEQFF TGTGCCAGCAGTTTTCGACTAGCGGGGGAGGTTGAGCAGTTCTTC
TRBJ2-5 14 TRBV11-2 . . CASSLTDTPETQYF TGTGCCAGCAGCTTAACGGACACTCCAGAGACCCAGTACTTC
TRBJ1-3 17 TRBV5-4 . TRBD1 CASSPGTGAFSGNTIYF TGTGCCAGCAGCCCTGGGACAGGGGCATTCTCTGGAAACACCATATATTTT
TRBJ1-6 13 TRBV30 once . CAWRPQGSSPLHF TGTGCCTGGAGGCCTCAGGGAAGTTCACCCCTCCACTTT
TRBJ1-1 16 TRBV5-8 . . CASSPRFGGGGTEAFF TGTGCCAGCAGCCCCAGATTTGGGGGGGGCGGAACTGAAGCTTTCTTT
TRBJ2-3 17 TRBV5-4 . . CASSLRLSGDRTDTQYF TGTGCCAGCAGCTTGAGGCTATCAGGGGATAGGACAGATACGCAGTATTTT